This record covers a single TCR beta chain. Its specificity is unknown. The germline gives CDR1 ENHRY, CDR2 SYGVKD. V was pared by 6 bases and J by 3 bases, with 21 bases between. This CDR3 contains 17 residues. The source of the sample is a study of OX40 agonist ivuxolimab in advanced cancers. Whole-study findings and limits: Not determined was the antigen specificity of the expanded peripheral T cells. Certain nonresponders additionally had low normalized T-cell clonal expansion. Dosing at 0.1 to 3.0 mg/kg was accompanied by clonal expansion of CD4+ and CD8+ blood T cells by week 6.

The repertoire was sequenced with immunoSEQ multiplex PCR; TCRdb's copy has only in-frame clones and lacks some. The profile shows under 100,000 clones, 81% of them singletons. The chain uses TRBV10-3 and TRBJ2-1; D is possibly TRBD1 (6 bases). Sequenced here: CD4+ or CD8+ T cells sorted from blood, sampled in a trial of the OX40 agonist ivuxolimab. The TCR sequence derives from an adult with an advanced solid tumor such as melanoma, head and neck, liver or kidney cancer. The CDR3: CAIRSDRSQFRYNEQFF. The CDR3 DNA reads TGTGCCATCAGGAGTGACAGGAGTCAATTCCGCTACAATGAGCAGTTCTTC.